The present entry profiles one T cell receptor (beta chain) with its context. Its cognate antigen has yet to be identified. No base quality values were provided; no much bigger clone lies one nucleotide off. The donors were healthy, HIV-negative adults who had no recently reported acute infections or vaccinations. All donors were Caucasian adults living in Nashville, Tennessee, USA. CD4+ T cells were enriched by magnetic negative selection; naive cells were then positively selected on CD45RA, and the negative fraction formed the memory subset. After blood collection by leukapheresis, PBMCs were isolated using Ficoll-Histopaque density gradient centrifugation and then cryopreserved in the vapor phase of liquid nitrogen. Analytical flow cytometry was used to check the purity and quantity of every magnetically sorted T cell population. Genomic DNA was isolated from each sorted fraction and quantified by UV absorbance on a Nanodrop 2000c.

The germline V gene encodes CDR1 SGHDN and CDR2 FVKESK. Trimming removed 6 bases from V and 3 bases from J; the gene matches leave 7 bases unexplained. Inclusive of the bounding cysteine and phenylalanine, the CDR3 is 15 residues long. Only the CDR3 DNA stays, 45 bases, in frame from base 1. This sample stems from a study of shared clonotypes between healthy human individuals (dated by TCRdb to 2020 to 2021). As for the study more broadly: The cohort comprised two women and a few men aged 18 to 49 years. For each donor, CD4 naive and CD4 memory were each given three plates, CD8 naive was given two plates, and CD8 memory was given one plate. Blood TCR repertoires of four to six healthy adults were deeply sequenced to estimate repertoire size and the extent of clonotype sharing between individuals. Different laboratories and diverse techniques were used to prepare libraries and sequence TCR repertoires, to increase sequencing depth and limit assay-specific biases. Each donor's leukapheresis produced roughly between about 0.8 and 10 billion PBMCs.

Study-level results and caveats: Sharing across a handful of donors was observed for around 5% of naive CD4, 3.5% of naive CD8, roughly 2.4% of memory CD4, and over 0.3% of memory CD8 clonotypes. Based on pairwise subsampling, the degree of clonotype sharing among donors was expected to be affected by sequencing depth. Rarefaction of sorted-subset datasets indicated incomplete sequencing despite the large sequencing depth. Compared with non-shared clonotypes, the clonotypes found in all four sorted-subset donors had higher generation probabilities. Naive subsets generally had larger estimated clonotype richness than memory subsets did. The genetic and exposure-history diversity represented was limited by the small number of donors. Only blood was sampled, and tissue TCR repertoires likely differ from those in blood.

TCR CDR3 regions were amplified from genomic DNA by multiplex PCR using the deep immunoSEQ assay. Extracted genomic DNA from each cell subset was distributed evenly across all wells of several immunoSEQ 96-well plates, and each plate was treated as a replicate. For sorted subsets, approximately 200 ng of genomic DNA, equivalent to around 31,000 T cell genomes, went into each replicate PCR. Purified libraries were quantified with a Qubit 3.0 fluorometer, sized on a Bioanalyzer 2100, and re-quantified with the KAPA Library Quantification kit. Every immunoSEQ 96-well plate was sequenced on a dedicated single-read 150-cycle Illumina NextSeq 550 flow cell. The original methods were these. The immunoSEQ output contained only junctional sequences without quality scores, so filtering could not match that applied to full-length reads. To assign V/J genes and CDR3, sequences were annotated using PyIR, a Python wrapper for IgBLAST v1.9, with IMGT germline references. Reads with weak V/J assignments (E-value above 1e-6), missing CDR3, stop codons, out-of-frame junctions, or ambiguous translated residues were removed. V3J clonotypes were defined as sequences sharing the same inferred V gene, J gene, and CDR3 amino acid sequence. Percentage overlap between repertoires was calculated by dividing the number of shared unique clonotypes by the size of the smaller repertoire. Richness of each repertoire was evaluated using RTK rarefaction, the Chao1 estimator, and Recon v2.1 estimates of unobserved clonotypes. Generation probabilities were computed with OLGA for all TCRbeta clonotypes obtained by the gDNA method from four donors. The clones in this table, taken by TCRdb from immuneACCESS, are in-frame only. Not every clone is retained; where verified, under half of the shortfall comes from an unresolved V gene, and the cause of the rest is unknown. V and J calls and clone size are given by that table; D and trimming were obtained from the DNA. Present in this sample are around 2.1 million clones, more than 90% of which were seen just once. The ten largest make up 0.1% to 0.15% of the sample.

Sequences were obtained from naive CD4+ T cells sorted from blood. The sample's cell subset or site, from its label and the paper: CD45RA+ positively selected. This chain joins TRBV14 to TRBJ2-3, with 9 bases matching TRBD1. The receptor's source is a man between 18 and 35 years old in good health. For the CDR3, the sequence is CASRLTGGRTDTQYF. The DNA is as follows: TGTGCCAGCAGACTAACAGGGGGCCGGACAGATACGCAGTATTTT.